This T cell receptor (beta chain) emerged from a study of blood T cell repertoires in COVID-19. Study context: Some COVID-19 samples were acute and others convalescent; all came from the United States, Italy and Spain. From T cells, B-cell-depleted T cells, or PBMCs came the material, which was cDNA or gDNA.

This clone showed up just once. Original methodology: It was from reference gene primer amplification that nucleated cell counts were estimated. Method: immunoSEQ multiplex PCR; TCRdb's copy keeps in-frame clones and lacks some. The D gene and trimming were derived from the DNA, and the V and J assignments and clone size from that table. Of over 200,000 clones in the sample, approximately 89% were seen once. The germline V gene has CDR1 ENHRY and CDR2 SYGVKD. V was shortened by 3 bases and J by 9 bases, with 9 bases between the two germline ends. This CDR3 is built from 13 residues. The receptor's source is a woman aged 45 to 65 with acute or convalescent COVID-19. Sequencing input: peripheral blood. This chain joins TRBV10-3 and TRBJ1-6; D is unresolved. This CDR3 is CAISENSGSPLHF. The CDR3 nucleotides are TGTGCCATCAGTGAAAACTCGGGTTCACCCCTCCACTTT.